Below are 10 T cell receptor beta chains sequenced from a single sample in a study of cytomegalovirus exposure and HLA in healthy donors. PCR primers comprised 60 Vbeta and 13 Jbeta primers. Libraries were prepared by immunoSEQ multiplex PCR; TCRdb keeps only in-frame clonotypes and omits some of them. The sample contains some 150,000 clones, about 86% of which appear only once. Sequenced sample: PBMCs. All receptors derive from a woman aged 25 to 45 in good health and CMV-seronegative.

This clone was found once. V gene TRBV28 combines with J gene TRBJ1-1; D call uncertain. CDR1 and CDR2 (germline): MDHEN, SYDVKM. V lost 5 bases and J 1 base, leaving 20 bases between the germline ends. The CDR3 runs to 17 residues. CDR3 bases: TGTGCCAGCAGTCCCTGGTCTGGCAGAGGAGCGAACACTGAAGCTTTCTTT. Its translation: CASSPWSGRGANTEAFF.

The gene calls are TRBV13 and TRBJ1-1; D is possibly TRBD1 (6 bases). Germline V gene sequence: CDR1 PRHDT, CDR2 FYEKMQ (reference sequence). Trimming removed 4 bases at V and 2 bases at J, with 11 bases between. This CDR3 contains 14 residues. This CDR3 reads CASSYKQGNTEAFF. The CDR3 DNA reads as TGTGCCAGCAGCTACAAACAGGGAAACACTGAAGCTTTCTTT.

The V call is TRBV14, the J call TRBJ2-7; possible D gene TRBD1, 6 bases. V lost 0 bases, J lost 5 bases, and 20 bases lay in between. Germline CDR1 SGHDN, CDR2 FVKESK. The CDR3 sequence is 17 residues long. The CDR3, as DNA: TGTGCCAGCAGCCAAGAAAAGTTGGGGGCCGACCCCAACGAGCAGTACTTC. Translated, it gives CASSQEKLGADPNEQYF.

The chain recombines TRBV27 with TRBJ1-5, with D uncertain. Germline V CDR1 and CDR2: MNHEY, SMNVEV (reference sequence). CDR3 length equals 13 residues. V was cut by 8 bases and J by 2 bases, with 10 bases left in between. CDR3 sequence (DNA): TGTGCCAGCCTCAGTCAGGGCAATCAGCCCCAGCATTTT. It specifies CASLSQGNQPQHF.

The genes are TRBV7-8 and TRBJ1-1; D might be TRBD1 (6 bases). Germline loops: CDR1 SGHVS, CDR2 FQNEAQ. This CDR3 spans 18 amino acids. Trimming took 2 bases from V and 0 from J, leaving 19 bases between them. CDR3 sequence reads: CASSLRGTGSFMNTEAFF. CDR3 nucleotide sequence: TGTGCCAGCAGCTTAAGGGGAACAGGGTCTTTCATGAACACTGAAGCTTTCTTT.

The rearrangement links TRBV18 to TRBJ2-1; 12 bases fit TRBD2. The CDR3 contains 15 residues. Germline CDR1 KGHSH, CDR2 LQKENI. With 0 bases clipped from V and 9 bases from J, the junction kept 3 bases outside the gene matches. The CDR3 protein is CASSPPTSGRSEQFF. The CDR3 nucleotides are TGTGCCAGCTCACCACCAACTAGCGGGAGGAGTGAGCAGTTCTTC.

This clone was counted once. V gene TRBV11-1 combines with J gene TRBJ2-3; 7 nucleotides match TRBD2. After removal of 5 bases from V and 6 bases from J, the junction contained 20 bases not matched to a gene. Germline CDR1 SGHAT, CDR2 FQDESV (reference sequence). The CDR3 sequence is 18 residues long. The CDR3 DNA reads TGTGCCAGCAGCCGTAGAGGAGGGAGCGGGGCATATCAGGATACGCAGTATTTT. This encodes CASSRRGGSGAYQDTQYF.

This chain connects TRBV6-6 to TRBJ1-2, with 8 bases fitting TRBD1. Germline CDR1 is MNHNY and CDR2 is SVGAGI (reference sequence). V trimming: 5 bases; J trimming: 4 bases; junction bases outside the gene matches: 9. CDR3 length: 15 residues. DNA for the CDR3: TGTGCCAGCAGTGGGCGGACAGGGCGTATCTATGGCTACACCTTC. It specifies CASSGRTGRIYGYTF.

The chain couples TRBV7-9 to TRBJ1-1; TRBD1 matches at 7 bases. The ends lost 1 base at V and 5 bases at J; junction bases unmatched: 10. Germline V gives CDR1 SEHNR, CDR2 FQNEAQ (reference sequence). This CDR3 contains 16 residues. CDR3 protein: CASSLVGKGAGTEAFF. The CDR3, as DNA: TGTGCCAGCAGCTTAGTTGGAAAGGGGGCAGGGACTGAAGCTTTCTTT.

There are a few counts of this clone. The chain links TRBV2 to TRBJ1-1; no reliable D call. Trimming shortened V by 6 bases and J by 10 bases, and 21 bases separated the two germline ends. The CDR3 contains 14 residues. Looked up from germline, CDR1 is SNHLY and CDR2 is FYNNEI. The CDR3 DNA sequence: TGTGCCAGCAGCCCTCGGGGATGGACCGATAGAGCTTTCTTT. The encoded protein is CASSPRGWTDRAFF.